The clone carrying this T cell receptor (beta chain) appeared a few times. Its antigen is unknown. This entry belongs to a study of graft-versus-host responses after intestinal transplantation. Trimming cost V 8 bases and J 0 bases, with 12 bases left between them. CDR3 length: 14 residues. Germline loops: CDR1 SNHLY, CDR2 FYNNEI. The repertoire was sequenced with immunoSEQ multiplex PCR; TCRdb's copy has only in-frame clones and lacks some. The sample holds 85,000 to 90,000 clones; roughly 92% are singletons and the top ten take 0.3% to 0.35%. This TCR was sampled from a human donor who received an intestinal transplant. This chain joins TRBV2 and TRBJ2-3; possibly TRBD2 for D (5 bases). This specimen consisted of unstimulated CD4+ T cells sorted from spleen or lymph node cells, obtained before intestinal transplant. In DNA form, the CDR3 reads TGTGCCAGCGGGAGAAGCATCAGCACAGATACGCAGTATTTT. Its protein product is CASGRSISTDTQYF.